This T cell receptor (beta chain) was recorded in a study of cytomegalovirus exposure and HLA in healthy donors. Overall study: The Caucasian-associated ancestry cluster contained approximately 81% of the approximately 400 genotyped donors. Findings and caveats of the study: In a later analysis, V- and J-gene trimming of beta chains associated with a DCLRE1C missense variant, replicated independently. A reported reduction in N-insertions relative to the 666-donor mean was seen in an Asian-associated ancestry cluster in a later analysis. A few CMV-associated chains were confirmed in vitro to be specific for CMV antigens.

Comments on this clone: Its specificity is not known.

13 Jbeta primers and 60 Vbeta primers were used for the PCR. Measured with immunoSEQ multiplex PCR; TCRdb has only the in-frame clones, and not every one. The sample consists of about 230,000 clones, approximately 84% of them appearing once. Germline-derived CDR1 and CDR2 are WSHSY and SAAADI. This CDR3 has 12 amino acids. The V gene lost 2 bases and the J gene lost 7 bases, with 8 bases spanning the gap. This receptor was identified in a woman aged 40 to 55 in good health and CMV-seronegative. The gene calls are TRBV10-2 and TRBJ1-1; D gene unclear. Sequencing used PBMCs. DNA of the CDR3: TGCGCCAGCAGTGAGGAGGTCTTTGAAGCTTTCTTT. It codes for CASSEEVFEAFF.